The clone carrying this T cell receptor (beta chain) has at least ten counts. The target antigen is unknown. Every patient was untreated before thyroid surgery. Per the original data handling: Between-group CDR3 differences, defined by clinicopathological status, yielded a distant-metastasis classifier for papillary thyroid cancer. TCRdb reassembled clones from the PCR reads with MiXCR. Clone size and V and J calls follow TCRdb, not the original study. The repertoire includes about 90,000 clones, about 9.1% of them detected once, and 8.8% sits in the top ten. These data come from a study of metastatic and nonmetastatic thyroid tumors. General study points: Across blood and tumor, TCR beta diversity in malignant thyroid tumors was reportedly significantly higher than in benign nodules.

Trimming pared 3 bases from V and 1 base from J, leaving 12 bases between. The germline gives CDR1 KGHSH, CDR2 LQKENI. CDR3 length equals 16 residues. The source of this sequence is a female donor with papillary thyroid cancer or a benign thyroid nodule (not recorded which). Some clones in this sample may be carry-over from other donors' samples. This chain links TRBV18 with TRBJ2-2; D tentatively reads TRBD1 or TRBD2 (6 bases each). Sequencing was done on a sample of blood. CDR3 sequence reads: CASSPLGGLNTGELFF. CDR3 DNA sequence: TGTGCCAGCTCACCCCTCGGGGGCCTGAACACCGGGGAGCTGTTTTTT.